This T cell receptor beta chain was captured by sequencing in a study of T cell repertoires in cytomegalovirus infection. Trimming cost V 1 base and J 8 bases, with 20 bases left between them. The CDR3 sequence is 17 residues long. From germline, CDR1 is SGHVS and CDR2 FQNEAQ. This clonotype was seen many times. One entry per CDR3 protein results from TCRdb running MiXCR on the reads. The sample contains 450,000 to 550,000 distinct CDR3 sequences, approximately 15% of which appear only once. Input material: CD8+ T cells from PBMCs. This sequence was found in a human donor in good health (CMV status not recorded). Some clones in this sample may be carry-over from other donors' samples. The rearrangement joins TRBV7-8 to TRBJ1-4; no definite D call. CDR3 in amino acids: CASSLGRYSVGREKLFF. DNA for the CDR3: TGTGCCAGCAGCTTAGGGAGGTATAGTGTGGGTCGAGAAAAACTGTTTTTT. Supplemented by reference TRBV7-8 and TRBJ1-4, the full variable domain reads GAGVSQSPRYKVAKRGQDVALRCDPISGHVSLFWYQQALGQGPEFLTYFQNEAQLDKSGLPSDRFFAERPEGSVSTLKIQRTQQEDSAVYLCASSLGRYSVGREKLFFGSGTQLSVL.